One sample yielded the 8 T cell receptor beta chains listed below, sequenced in a study of blood T cell repertoires in COVID-19. Sequencing was performed with immunoSEQ multiplex PCR; in TCRdb, only in-frame clones are kept and a portion is missing. The sample has around 190,000 clones, around 82% seen once. Material for sequencing was PBMCs or T cells enriched from blood (not recorded which). The receptors originated from a woman in her 50s with acute COVID-19.

Only a few counts were recorded for this clone. This chain joins TRBV7-8 and TRBJ1-1; no firm D call. The V end was cut by 5 bases, the J end by 1 base, with 11 bases between. The CDR3 has 14 residues. The germline V gene encodes CDR1 SGHVS and CDR2 FQNEAQ. The CDR3 DNA follows: TGTGCCAGCAGCCCACAGAGCTCGAACACTGAAGCTTTCTTT. This sequence encodes CASSPQSSNTEAFF. The variable domain in full, with the rest retrieved from reference TRBV7-8 and TRBJ1-1, is GAGVSQSPRYKVAKRGQDVALRCDPISGHVSLFWYQQALGQGPEFLTYFQNEAQLDKSGLPSDRFFAERPEGSVSTLKIQRTQQEDSAVYLCASSPQSSNTEAFFGQGTRLTVV.

This rearrangement joins TRBV10-1 to TRBJ2-5, with 9 bases lining up with TRBD1. The V and J ends lost 2 bases and 2 bases, in that order; junction bases with no gene match: 3. In germline, CDR1 is WNHNN, CDR2 SYGVQD (reference sequence). There are 15 residues in the CDR3. In DNA form, the CDR3 reads TGCGCCAGCAGTGAGGGACAGGGGATACAAGAGACCCAGTACTTC. Translated: CASSEGQGIQETQYF.

V is TRBV7-8 and J is TRBJ2-1; 8 bases map to TRBD1. This CDR3 region has 11 residues. The V segment lost 5 bases and the J segment 10 bases; nucleotides outside the gene matches: 1. The germline gives CDR1 SGHVS, CDR2 FQNEAQ. CDR3 residues: CASSQGAEQFF. DNA of the CDR3: TGTGCCAGCAGCCAGGGGGCCGAGCAGTTCTTC.

This clone came up a few times. The chain employs TRBV11-2 and TRBJ1-2, with 7 bases that match TRBD1. This CDR3 comprises 16 residues. V trimming: 5 bases; J trimming: 0 bases; junction bases outside the gene matches: 9. Germline CDR1 and CDR2: SGHAT and FQNNGV. CDR3 nucleotides: TGTGCCAGCAGCGCACCCCGGGACAGAGCTAACTATGGCTACACCTTC. Its protein product is CASSAPRDRANYGYTF.

The chain is built from TRBV19 and TRBJ1-2; no clear D gene. This CDR3 comprises 10 residues. Trimming cost V 5 bases and J 8 bases, with 6 bases left between them. Germline V gives CDR1 LNHDA, CDR2 SQIVND (reference sequence). The CDR3 loop is CASSSGGYTF. CDR3 DNA: TGTGCCAGTAGTTCGGGGGGCTACACCTTC. Combining the CDR3 with reference TRBV19 and TRBJ1-2 gives the whole variable domain DGGITQSPKYLFRKEGQNVTLSCEQNLNHDAMYWYRQDPGQGLRLIYYSQIVNDFQKGDIAEGYSVSREKKESFPLTVTSAQKNPTAFYLCASSSGGYTFGSGTRLTVV.

J is TRBJ1-6 and V is TRBV28, with 9 positions matching TRBD1. Germline CDR1 MDHEN, CDR2 SYDVKM. CDR3 length equals 14 residues. J gave up 12 bases and V 2 bases, and 5 bases lay outside the gene matches. The CDR3 DNA sequence: TGTGCCAGCAGTTTAGGGACAGGGTTAGTACCCCTCCACTTT. Residues: CASSLGTGLVPLHF.

This clone is medium-sized by share. The rearrangement joins TRBV6-5 to TRBJ2-2, with a possible D match to TRBD2 (6 bases). Trimming stripped 7 bases from V and 4 bases from J, with 16 bases between. CDR3 length: 15 residues. The V gene's germline CDR1 is MNHEY and CDR2 SVGAGI. The CDR3 sequence: CASKTIGRATGELFF. CDR3 nucleotides: TGTGCCAGCAAGACTATCGGGAGAGCCACCGGGGAGCTGTTTTTT.

The chain employs TRBV2 and TRBJ1-2; no clear D. The CDR3 contains 11 residues. With 6 bases removed from V and 8 bases from J, the gap between germline ends came to 10 bases. Germline CDR1 is SNHLY and CDR2 is FYNNEI. The CDR3 is CASSNLRGYTF. Here the CDR3 DNA reads TGTGCCAGCAGCAACTTGCGGGGCTACACCTTC.